Given below is one TCR beta chain in context. Assay used: immunoSEQ multiplex PCR; TCRdb lists only in-frame clones, some missing. This sample carries about 77,000 clones, 90% of them seen once, and the ten largest clones take approximately 15%. This sample is part of a study of blood T cell repertoires in COVID-19. Study-wide background: The cDNA or gDNA used as material had been derived from T cells, B-cell-depleted T cells, or PBMCs.

The CDR3 is made up of 15 amino acids. Trimming cost V 6 bases and J 4 bases; bases outside gene matches: 9. CDR1 is SGHRS and CDR2 is YFSETQ in the germline V gene. What was sequenced was peripheral blood. The origin of this receptor is a woman at least 80 years old with active or convalescent COVID-19. The chain employs TRBV5-1 and TRBJ2-7, with 11 bases identical to TRBD1. The CDR3 spells CASTKGGTGGYEQYF. The DNA of the CDR3 is TGCGCCAGCACTAAAGGGGGGACAGGGGGTTACGAGCAGTACTTC.